This T cell receptor beta chain was recovered during a study of control samples from healthy donors and cancer patients. Looked up from germline, CDR1 is KGHSH and CDR2 is LQKENI. The CDR3 is 15 residues long. Trimming pared 3 bases from V and 7 bases from J, leaving 18 bases between. Profiling relied on immunoSEQ multiplex PCR, and the TCRdb table lists in-frame clones only, not all of them. This table holds about 170,000 clones, approximately 94% found once. The clonotype was recovered from a woman in her late teens or twenties in good health. The V and J genes are TRBV18 and TRBJ1-1; D is perhaps TRBD1 (6 bases). Sequences were obtained from blood. DNA for the CDR3: TGTGCCAGCTCACCCAACCTCGGACAGACGATTGAAGCTTTCTTT. Protein product: CASSPNLGQTIEAFF.